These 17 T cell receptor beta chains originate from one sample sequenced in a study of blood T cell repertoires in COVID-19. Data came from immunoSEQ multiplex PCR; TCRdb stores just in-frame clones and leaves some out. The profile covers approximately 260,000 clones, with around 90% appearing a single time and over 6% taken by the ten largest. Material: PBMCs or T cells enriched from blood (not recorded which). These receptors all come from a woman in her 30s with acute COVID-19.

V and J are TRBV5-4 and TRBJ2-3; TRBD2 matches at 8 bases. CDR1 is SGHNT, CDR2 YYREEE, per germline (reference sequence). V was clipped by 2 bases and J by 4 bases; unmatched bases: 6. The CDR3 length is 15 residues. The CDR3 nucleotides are TGTGCCAGCAGCTTAACGGGAGGGCCCTCAGATACGCAGTATTTT. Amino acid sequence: CASSLTGGPSDTQYF.

Here the CDR3 reads CASSRYPTGMATLRRHNEQFF. The CDR3 nucleotides are TGTGCCAGCAGTCGCTACCCGACAGGGATGGCAACTCTCCGTAGGCACAATGAGCAGTTCTTC. The genes are TRBV7-6 and TRBJ2-1; 7 nucleotides match TRBD1. This CDR3 is 21 amino acids long. From germline, CDR1 is SGHVS and CDR2 FNYEAQ. Trimming removed 6 bases from V and 5 bases from J; junction bases left unmatched: 28.

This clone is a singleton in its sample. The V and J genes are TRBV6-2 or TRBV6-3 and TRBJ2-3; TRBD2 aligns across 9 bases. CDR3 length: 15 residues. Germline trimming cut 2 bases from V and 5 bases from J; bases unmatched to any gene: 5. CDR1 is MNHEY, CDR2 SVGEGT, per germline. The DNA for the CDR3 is TGTGCCAGCAGTTACGAGGCGGGGGGGCGAGATACGCAGTATTTT. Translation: CASSYEAGGRDTQYF.

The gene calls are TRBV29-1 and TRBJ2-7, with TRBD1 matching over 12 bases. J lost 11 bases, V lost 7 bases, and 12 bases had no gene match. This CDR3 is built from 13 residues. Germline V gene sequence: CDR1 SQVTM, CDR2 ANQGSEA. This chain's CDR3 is CSGSSGQGAPEYF. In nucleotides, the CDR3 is TGCAGCGGTTCTTCGGGACAGGGGGCACCAGAGTACTTC.

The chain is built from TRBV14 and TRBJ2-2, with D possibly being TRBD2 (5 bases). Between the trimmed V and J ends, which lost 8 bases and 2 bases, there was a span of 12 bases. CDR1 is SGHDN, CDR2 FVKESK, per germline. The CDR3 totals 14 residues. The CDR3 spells CASQKRKNTGELFF. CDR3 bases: TGTGCCAGCCAGAAGCGGAAAAACACCGGGGAGCTGTTTTTT.

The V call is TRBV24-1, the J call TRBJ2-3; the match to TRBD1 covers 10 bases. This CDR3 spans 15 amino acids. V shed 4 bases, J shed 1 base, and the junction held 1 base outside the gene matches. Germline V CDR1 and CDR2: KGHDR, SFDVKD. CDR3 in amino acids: CATSEGTGGTDTQYF. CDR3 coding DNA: TGTGCCACCAGTGAAGGGACAGGGGGCACAGATACGCAGTATTTT.

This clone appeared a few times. CDR3: CASSSGVTDTQYF. The CDR3 nucleotides are TGTGCCAGCAGTTCGGGAGTGACAGATACGCAGTATTTT. V usage is TRBV25-1 and J usage is TRBJ2-3; a weak D match, TRBD2 (6 bases). CDR1 and CDR2 from the germline V gene are MGHDK and SYGVNS. The V end was cut by 5 bases, the J end by 3 bases, with 9 bases between. This CDR3 contains 13 residues. Full variable domain (missing parts from reference TRBV25-1 and TRBJ2-3): EADIYQTPRYLVIGTGKKITLECSQTMGHDKMYWYQQDPGMELHLIHYSYGVNSTEKGDLSSESTVSRIRTEHFPLTLESARPSHTSQYLCASSSGVTDTQYFGPGTRLTVL.

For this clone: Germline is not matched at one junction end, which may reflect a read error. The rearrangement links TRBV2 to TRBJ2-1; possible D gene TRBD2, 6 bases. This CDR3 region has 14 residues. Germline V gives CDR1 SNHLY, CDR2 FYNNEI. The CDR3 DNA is TGTGCCAGCAGGCTGGCAGGCGGGAACAATCAGCAGTTCTTC. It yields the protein CASRLAGGNNQQFF.

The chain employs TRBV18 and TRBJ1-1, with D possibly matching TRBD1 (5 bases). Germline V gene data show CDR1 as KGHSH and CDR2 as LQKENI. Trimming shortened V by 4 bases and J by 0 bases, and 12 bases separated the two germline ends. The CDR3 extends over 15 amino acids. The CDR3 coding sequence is TGTGCCAGCTCACAGATAGACAGCATGAACACTGAAGCTTTCTTT. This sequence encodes CASSQIDSMNTEAFF.

As DNA, the CDR3 is TGTGCCAGCAGCCAAGCTTTCCGGGGGGCCCTTCGGGAGACCCAGTACTTC. Translating gives CASSQAFRGALRETQYF. This sequence joins TRBV14 and TRBJ2-5, with D perhaps TRBD2 (7 bases). The CDR3 is 17 amino acids. Germline values: CDR1 SGHDN, CDR2 FVKESK. The V end lost 1 base, the J end lost 5 bases, and 20 bases lay between the germline ends.

The CDR3 is CASSQVGTGNREKLFF. CDR3 coding DNA: TGTGCCAGCAGCCAAGTCGGGACAGGGAATAGGGAAAAACTGTTTTTT. V usage is TRBV14 and J usage is TRBJ1-4; TRBD1 matches at 9 bases. With V trimmed by 1 base and J by 8 bases, 8 bases remained unmatched. The CDR3 has 16 residues. Germline lookup yields CDR1 SGHDN and CDR2 FVKESK.

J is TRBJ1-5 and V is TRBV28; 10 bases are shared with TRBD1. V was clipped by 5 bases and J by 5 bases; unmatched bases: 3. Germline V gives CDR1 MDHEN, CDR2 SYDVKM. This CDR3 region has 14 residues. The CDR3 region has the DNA TGTGCCAGCAGTGTCGGGACAGGGGATCAGCCCCAGCATTTT. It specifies CASSVGTGDQPQHF.

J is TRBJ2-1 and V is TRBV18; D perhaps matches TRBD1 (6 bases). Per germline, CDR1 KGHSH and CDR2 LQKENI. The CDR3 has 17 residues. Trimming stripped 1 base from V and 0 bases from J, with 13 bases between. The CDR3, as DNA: TGTGCCAGCTCACCACTTGGGGGCTCTAGCTCCTACAATGAGCAGTTCTTC. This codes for CASSPLGGSSSYNEQFF.

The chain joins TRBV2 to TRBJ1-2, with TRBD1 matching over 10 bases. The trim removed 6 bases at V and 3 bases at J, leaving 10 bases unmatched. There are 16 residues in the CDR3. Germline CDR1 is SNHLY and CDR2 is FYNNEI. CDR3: CASRESGTGAHYGYTF. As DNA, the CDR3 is TGTGCCAGCAGGGAATCCGGGACAGGGGCCCACTATGGCTACACCTTC.

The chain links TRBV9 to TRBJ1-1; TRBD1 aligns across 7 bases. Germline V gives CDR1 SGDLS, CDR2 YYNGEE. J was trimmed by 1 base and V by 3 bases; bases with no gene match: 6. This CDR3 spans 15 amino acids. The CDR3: CASSAQTGRNTEAFF. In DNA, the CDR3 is TGTGCCAGCAGCGCCCAGACAGGGAGGAACACTGAAGCTTTCTTT.

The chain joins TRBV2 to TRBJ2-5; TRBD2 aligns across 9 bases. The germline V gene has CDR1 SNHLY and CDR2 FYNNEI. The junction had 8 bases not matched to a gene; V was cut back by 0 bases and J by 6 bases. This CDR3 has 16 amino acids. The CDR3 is CASSEAVAGGRKTQYF. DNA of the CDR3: TGTGCCAGCAGTGAAGCGGTGGCGGGGGGGCGGAAGACCCAGTACTTC.

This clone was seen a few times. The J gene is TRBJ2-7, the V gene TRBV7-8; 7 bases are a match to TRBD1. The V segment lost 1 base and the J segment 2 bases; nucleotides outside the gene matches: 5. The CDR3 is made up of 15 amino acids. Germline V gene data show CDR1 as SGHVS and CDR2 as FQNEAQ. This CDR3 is CASSLGQGRTYEQYF. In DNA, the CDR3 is TGTGCCAGCAGCTTAGGACAGGGAAGAACCTACGAGCAGTACTTC.